This T cell receptor (beta chain) stems from a study of blood T cell repertoires in COVID-19. This table comes from immunoSEQ multiplex PCR, and its TCRdb copy is limited to in-frame clones, with some not included. This table has a few hundred thousand clones, 80% to 90% appearing once. This CDR3 is 14 amino acids long. CDR1 and CDR2 from the germline V gene are SGHNT and YYREEE (reference sequence). V trimming: 0 bases; J trimming: 4 bases; junction bases outside the gene matches: 4. This clonotype originated in a woman between 70 and 85 years old with COVID-19, enrolled during active disease. This rearrangement joins TRBV5-4 to TRBJ2-7; the match to TRBD1 covers 7 bases. The sample taken for sequencing was peripheral blood. The CDR3 nucleotides read TGTGCCAGCAGCTTGGGTAGGGGGCCGTACGAGCAGTACTTC. Translation gives CASSLGRGPYEQYF.